The entry that follows covers one TCR beta chain sequence. The V gene's germline CDR1 is SGHRS and CDR2 YFSETQ. This CDR3 is 14 amino acids long. The V and J ends lost 4 bases and 7 bases respectively, with 15 bases between them. Assay: immunoSEQ multiplex PCR; the TCRdb copy retains only in-frame clones and omits some. The data show some 190,000 clones, with more than 70% seen just once and about 1.5% held by the top ten. This record comes from a study of cytomegalovirus exposure and HLA in healthy donors. This receptor was identified in a woman younger than 30 in good health and CMV-seronegative. The sequencing input was PBMCs. V and J are TRBV5-1 and TRBJ2-1; D might be TRBD1 (5 bases). CDR3 sequence: CASSPLQQENEQFF. The CDR3 bases are TGCGCCAGCAGCCCCCTCCAACAGGAGAATGAGCAGTTCTTC. Variable domain in full (rest from reference TRBV5-1 and TRBJ2-1): KAGVTQTPRYLIKTRGQQVTLSCSPISGHRSVSWYQQTPGQGLQFLFEYFSETQRNKGNFPGRFSGRQFSNSRSEMNVSTLELGDSALYLCASSPLQQENEQFFGPGTRLTVL.